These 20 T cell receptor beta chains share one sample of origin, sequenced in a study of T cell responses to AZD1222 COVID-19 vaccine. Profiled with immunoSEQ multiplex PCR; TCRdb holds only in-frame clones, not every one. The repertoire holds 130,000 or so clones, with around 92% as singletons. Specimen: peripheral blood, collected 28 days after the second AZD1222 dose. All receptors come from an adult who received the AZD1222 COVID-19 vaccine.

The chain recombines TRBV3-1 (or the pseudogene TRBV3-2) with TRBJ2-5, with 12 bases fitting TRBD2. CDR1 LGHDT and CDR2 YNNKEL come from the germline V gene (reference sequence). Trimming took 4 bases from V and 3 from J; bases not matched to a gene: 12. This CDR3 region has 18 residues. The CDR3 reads CASSRRTSGAATKETQYF. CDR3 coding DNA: TGTGCCAGCAGCCGACGGACTAGCGGGGCGGCAACCAAAGAGACCCAGTACTTC.

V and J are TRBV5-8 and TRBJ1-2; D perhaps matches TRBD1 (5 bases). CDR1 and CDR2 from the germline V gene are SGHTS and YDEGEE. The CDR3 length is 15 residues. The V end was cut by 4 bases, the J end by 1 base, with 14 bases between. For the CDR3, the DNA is TGTGCCAGCAGCCCAACGGGACTTTATAACTATGGCTACACCTTC. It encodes CASSPTGLYNYGYTF.

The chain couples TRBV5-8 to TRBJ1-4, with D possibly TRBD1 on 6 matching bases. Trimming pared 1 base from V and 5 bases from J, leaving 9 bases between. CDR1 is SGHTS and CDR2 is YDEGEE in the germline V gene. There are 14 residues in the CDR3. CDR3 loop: CASSLRQGNEKLFF. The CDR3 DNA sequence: TGTGCCAGCAGCTTGAGGCAGGGGAATGAAAAACTGTTTTTT.

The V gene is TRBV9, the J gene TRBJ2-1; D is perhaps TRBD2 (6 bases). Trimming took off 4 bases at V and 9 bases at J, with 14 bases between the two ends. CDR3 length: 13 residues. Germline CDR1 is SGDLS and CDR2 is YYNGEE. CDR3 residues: CASSPGSGGEQFF. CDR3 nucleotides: TGTGCCAGCAGCCCGGGTTCCGGGGGTGAGCAGTTCTTC.

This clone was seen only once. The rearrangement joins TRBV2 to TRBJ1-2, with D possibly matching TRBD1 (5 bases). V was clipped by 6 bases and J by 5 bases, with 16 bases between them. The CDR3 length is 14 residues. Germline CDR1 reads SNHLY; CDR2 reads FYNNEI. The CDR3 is CASSVVQGYYGYTF. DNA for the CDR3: TGTGCCAGCAGCGTAGTTCAGGGATATTATGGCTACACCTTC.

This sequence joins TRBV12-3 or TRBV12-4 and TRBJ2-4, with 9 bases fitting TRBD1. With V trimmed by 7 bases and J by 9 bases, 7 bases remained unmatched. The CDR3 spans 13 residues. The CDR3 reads CASNPGTGFIQYF. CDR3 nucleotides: TGTGCCAGCAACCCCGGGACAGGGTTCATTCAGTACTTC.

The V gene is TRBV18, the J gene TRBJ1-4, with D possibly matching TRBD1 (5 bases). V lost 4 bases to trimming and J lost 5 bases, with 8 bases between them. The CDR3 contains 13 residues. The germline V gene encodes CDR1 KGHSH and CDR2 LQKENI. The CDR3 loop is CASSRDWNEKLFF. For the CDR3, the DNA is TGTGCCAGCTCACGGGACTGGAATGAAAAACTGTTTTTT.

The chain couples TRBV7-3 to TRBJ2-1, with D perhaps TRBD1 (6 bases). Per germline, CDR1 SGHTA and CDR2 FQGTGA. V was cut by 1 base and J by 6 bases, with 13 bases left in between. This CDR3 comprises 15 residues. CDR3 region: CASSLIFGTLNEQFF. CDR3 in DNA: TGTGCCAGCAGCTTAATTTTTGGGACACTCAATGAGCAGTTCTTC.

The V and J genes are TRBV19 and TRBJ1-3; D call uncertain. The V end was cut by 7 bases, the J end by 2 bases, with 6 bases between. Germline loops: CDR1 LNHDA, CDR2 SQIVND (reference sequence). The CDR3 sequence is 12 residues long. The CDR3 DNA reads TGTGCCAGTAACTCGCCTGGAAACACCATATATTTT. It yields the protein CASNSPGNTIYF.

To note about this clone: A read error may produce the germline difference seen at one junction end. Here the CDR3 DNA reads TGTGCCCGGAGAGGGGTCGGCTATGGCTACACCTTC. Its translation is CARRGVGYGYTF. The rearrangement joins TRBV30 to TRBJ1-2; D is perhaps TRBD1 (5 bases). Germline V gene sequence: CDR1 GTSNPN, CDR2 SVGIG (reference sequence). The CDR3 has 12 amino acids.

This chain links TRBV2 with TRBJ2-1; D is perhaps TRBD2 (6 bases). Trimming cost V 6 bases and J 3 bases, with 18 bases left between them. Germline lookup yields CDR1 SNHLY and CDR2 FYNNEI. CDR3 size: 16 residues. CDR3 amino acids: CASRQGGSPYYNEQFF. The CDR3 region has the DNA TGTGCCAGCAGGCAGGGAGGTTCCCCCTACTACAATGAGCAGTTCTTC.

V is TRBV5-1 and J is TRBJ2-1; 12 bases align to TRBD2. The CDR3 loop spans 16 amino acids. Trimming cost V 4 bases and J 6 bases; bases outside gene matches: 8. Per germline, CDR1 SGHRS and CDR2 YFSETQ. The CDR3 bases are TGCGCCAGCAGCCTCCGGACTAGCGGGGTGGGCAATGAGCAGTTCTTC. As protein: CASSLRTSGVGNEQFF.

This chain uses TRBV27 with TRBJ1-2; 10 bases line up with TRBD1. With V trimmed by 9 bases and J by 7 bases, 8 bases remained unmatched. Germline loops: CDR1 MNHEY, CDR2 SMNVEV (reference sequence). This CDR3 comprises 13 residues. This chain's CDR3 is CASRLGQGFGYTF. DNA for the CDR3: TGTGCCAGTCGCCTGGGACAGGGGTTTGGCTACACCTTC.

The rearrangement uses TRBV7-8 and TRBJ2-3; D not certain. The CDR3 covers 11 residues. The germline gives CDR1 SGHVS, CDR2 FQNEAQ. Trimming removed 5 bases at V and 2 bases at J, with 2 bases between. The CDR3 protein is CASSTTDTQYF. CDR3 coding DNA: TGTGCCAGCAGCACCACAGATACGCAGTATTTT.

In nucleotides, the CDR3 is TGTGCCTGGAGCGGCGGGACAGGGTTAATTGGGCAGCCCCAGCATTTT. Protein sequence: CAWSGGTGLIGQPQHF. The chain carries TRBV30 and TRBJ1-5, with TRBD1 matching over 9 bases. V was clipped by 3 bases and J by 7 bases; unmatched bases: 13. Germline loops: CDR1 GTSNPN, CDR2 SVGIG (reference sequence). This CDR3 is built from 16 residues.

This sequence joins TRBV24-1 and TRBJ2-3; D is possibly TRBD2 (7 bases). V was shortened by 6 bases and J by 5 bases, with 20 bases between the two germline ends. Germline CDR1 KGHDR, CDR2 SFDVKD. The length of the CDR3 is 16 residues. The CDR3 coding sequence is TGTGCCACCAGTCCACTAGGGGGGGATCAGGGAGATACGCAGTATTTT. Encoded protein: CATSPLGGDQGDTQYF.

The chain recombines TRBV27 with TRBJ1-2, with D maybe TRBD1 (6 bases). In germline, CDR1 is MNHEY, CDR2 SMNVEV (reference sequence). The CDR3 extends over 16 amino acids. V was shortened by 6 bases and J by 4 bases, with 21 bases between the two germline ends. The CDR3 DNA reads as TGTGCCAGCAGCCGGGCTGGACAGACGCTGGGCTATGGCTACACCTTC. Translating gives CASSRAGQTLGYGYTF.

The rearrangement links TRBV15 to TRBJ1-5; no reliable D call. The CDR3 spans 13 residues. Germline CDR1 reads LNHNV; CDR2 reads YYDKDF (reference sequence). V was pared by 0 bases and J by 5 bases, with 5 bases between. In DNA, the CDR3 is TGTGCCACCAGCAGAGATGAGGATCAGCCCCAGCATTTT. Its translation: CATSRDEDQPQHF. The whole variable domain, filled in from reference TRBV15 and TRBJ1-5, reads DAMVIQNPRYQVTQFGKPVTLSCSQTLNHNVMYWYQQKSSQAPKLLFHYYDKDFNNEADTPDNFQSRRPNTSFCFLDIRSPGLGDTAMYLCATSRDEDQPQHFGDGTRLSIL.

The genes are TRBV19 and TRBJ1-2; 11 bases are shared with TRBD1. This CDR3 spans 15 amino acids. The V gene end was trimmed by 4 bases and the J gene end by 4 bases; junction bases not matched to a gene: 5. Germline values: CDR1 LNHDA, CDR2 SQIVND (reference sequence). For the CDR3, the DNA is TGTGCCAGTAGTACGTCCGGGACAGGGGGCTATGGCTACACCTTC. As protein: CASSTSGTGGYGYTF.

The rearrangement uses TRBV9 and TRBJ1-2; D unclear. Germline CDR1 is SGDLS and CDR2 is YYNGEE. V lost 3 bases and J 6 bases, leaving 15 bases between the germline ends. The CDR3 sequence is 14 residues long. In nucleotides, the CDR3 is TGTGCCAGCAGCGCACCGGGAACAGCGAATGGCTACACCTTC. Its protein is CASSAPGTANGYTF.